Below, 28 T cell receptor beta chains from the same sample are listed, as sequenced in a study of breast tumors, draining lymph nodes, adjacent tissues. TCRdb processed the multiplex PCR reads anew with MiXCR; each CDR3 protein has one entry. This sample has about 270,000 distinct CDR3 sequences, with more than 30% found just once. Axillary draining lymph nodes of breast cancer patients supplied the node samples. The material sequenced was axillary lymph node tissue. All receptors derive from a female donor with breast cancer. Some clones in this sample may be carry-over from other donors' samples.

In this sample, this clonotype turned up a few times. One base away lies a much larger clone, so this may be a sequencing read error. The CDR3 sequence: CASNSPKAGVNGQYF. CDR3 sequence (DNA): TGCGCCAGCAACTCCCCGAAAGCAGGGGTTAACGGGCAGTACTTC. The chain carries TRBV5-1 and TRBJ2-7, with D perhaps TRBD1 (6 bases). Germline CDR1 reads SGHRS; CDR2 reads YFSETQ. CDR3 length equals 15 residues. V shed 6 bases and J shed 9 bases, with 25 bases lying between them.

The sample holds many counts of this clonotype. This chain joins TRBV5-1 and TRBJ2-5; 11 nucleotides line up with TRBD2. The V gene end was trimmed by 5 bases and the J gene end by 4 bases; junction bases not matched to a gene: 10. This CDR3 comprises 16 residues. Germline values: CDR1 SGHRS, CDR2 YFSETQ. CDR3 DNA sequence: TGCGCCAGCAGGTTCCAACTAGCGGGAGAAGGAGAGACCCAGTACTTC. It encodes CASRFQLAGEGETQYF.

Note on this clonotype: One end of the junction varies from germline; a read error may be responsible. CDR3 loop: CASSPGTQRGYGYPF. CDR3 nucleotide sequence: TGTGCCAGCAGCCCCGGGACACAACGTGGCTATGGCTACCCCTTC. This rearrangement joins TRBV7-2 to TRBJ1-2, with D perhaps matching TRBD1 (6 bases). The germline V gene has CDR1 SGHTA and CDR2 FQGNSA. This CDR3 spans 15 amino acids.

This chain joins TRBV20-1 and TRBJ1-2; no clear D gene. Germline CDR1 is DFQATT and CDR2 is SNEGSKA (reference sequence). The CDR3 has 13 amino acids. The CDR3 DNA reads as TGCAGCGTTGATGACGGGGTTAACTATGGCTACACCTTC. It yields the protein CSVDDGVNYGYTF.

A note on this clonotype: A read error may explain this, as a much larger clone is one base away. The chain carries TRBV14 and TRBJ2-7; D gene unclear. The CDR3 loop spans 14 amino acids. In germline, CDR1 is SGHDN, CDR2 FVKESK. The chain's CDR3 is CASSQELGVNEQSF. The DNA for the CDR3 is TGTGCCAGCAGCCAAGAGCTTGGGGTCAACGAGCAGTCCTTC.

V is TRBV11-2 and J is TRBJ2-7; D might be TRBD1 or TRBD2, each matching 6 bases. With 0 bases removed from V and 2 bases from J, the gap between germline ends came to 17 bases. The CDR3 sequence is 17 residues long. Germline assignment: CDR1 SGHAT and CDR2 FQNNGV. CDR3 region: CASSLDQTTGGTYEQYF. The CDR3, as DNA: TGTGCCAGCAGCTTAGATCAAACTACCGGGGGCACCTACGAGCAGTACTTC. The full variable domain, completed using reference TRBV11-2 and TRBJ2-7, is EAGVAQSPRYKIIEKRQSVAFWCNPISGHATLYWYQQILGQGPKLLIQFQNNGVVDDSQLPKDRFSAERLKGVDSTLKIQPAKLEDSAVYLCASSLDQTTGGTYEQYFGPGTRLTVT.

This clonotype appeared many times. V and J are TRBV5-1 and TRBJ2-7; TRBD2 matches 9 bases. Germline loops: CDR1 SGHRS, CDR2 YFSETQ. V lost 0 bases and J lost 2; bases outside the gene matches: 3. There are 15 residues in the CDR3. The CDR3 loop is CASSLGLADAYEQYF. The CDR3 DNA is TGCGCCAGCAGCTTGGGACTAGCGGACGCCTACGAGCAGTACTTC.

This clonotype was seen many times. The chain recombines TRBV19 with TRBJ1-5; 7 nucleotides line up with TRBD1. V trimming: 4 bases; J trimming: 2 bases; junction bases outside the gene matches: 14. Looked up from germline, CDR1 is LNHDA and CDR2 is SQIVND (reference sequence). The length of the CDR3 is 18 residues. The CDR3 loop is CASSRMGGGQSGNQPQHF. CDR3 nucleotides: TGTGCCAGTAGTAGAATGGGGGGGGGACAGTCGGGCAATCAGCCCCAGCATTTT.

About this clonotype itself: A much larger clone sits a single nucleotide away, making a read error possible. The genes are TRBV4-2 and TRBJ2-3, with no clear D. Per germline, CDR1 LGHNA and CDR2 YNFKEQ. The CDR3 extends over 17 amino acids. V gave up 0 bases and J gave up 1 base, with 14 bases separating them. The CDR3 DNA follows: TGTGCCAGCAGCCAAGATGTAGGCAAGGAAGGCACAGATACGCAGTATTTT. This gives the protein CASSQDVGKEGTDTQYF.

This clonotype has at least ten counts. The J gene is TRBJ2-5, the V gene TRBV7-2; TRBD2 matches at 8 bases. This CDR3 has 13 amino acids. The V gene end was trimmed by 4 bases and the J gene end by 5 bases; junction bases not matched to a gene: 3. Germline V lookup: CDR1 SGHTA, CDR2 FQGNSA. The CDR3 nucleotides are TGTGCCAGCAGCTCGGGACTAGTGGAGACCCAGTACTTC. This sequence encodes CASSSGLVETQYF.

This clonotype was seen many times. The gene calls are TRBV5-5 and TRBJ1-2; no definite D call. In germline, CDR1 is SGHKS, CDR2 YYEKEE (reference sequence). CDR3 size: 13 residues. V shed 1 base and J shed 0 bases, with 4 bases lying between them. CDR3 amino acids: CASSLSTNYGYTF. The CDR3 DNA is TGTGCCAGCAGCTTGAGTACTAACTATGGCTACACCTTC. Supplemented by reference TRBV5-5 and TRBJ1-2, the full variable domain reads DAGVTQSPTHLIKTRGQQVTLRCSPISGHKSVSWYQQVLGQGPQFIFQYYEKEERGRGNFPDRFSARQFPNYSSELNVNALLLGDSALYLCASSLSTNYGYTFGSGTRLTVV.

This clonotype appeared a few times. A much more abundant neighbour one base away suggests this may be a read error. The CDR3 protein is CSVAREWANEKLFF. Written as DNA, the CDR3 is TGCAGTGTTGCCAGGGAGTGGGCTAATGAAAAACTGTTTTTT. This chain joins TRBV20-1 and TRBJ1-4; TRBD1 is a possible D gene (5 bases). The length of the CDR3 is 14 residues. V lost 7 bases and J lost 3, with 15 bases in between. The germline V gene has CDR1 DFQATT and CDR2 SNEGSKA (reference sequence).

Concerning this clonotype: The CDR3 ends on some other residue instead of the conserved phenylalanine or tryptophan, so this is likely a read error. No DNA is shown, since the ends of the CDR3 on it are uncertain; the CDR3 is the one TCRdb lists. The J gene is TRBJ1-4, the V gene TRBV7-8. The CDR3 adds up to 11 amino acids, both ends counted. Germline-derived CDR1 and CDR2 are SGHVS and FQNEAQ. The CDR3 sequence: CASSFSAGVFV.

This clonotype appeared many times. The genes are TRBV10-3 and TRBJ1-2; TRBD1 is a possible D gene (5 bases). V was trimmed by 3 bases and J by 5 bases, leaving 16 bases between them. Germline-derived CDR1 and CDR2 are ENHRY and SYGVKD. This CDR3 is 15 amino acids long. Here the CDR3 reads CAISDPGRRRYGYTF. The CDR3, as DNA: TGTGCCATCAGTGACCCGGGACGGAGGCGATATGGCTACACCTTC.

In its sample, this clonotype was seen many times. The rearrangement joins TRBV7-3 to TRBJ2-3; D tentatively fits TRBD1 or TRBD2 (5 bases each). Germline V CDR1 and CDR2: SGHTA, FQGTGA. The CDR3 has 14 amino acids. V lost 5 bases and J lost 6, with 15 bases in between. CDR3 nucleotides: TGTGCCAGCAGCCCACAGGCGGGCCCGGATACGCAGTATTTT. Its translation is CASSPQAGPDTQYF. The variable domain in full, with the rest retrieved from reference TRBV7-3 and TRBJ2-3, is GAGVSQTPSNKVTEKGKYVELRCDPISGHTALYWYRQSLGQGPEFLIYFQGTGAADDSGLPNDRFFAVRPEGSVSTLKIQRTERGDSAVYLCASSPQAGPDTQYFGPGTRLTVL.

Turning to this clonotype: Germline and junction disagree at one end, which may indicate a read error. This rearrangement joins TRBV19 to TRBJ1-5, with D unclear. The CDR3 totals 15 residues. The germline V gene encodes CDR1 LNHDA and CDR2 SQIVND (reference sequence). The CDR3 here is CASSIAIGYNEPQHF. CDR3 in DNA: TGTGCCAGTAGTATAGCGATTGGGTACAATGAGCCCCAGCATTTT.

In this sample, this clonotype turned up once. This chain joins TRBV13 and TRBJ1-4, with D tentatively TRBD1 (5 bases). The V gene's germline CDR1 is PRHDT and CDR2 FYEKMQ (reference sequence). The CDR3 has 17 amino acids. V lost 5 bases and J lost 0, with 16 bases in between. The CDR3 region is CASSVRGGWATNEKLFF. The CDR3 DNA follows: TGTGCCAGCAGCGTACGGGGGGGGTGGGCAACTAATGAAAAACTGTTTTTT.

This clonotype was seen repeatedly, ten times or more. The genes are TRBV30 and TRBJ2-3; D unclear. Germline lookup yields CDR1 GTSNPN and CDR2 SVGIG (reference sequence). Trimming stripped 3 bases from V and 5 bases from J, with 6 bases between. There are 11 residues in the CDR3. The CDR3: CAWRLGDTQYF. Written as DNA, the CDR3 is TGTGCCTGGAGGCTGGGAGATACGCAGTATTTT.

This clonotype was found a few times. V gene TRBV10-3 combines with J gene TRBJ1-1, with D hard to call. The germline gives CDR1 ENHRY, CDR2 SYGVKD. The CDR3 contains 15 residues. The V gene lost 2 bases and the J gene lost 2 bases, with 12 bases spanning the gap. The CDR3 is CAISERAARNTEAFF. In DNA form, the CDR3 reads TGTGCCATCAGTGAGCGGGCAGCGCGAAACACTGAAGCTTTCTTT.

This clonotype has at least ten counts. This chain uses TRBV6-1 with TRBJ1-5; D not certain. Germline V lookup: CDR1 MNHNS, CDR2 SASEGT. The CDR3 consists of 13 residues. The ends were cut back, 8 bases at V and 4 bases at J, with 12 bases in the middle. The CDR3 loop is CASLVGGNQPQHF. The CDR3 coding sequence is TGTGCCAGCTTAGTCGGAGGGAATCAGCCCCAGCATTTT.

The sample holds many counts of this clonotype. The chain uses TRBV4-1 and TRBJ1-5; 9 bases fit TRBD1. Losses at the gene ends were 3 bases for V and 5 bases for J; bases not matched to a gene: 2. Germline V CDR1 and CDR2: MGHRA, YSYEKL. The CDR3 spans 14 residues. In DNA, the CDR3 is TGCGCCAGCAGCCAGGGACAGGGCTATCAGCCCCAGCATTTT. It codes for CASSQGQGYQPQHF.

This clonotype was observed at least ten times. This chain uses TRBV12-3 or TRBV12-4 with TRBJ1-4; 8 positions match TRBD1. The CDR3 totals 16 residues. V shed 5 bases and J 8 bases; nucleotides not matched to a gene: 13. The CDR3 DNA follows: TGTGCCAGCAGTCTACACGACAGGGGTGGTGGGGAAAAACTGTTTTTT. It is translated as CASSLHDRGGGEKLFF.

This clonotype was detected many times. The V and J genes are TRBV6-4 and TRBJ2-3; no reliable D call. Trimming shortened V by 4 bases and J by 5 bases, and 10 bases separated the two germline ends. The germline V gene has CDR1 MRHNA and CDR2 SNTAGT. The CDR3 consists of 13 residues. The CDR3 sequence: CASSVQSGDTQYF. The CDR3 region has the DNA TGTGCCAGCAGTGTACAGTCTGGAGATACGCAGTATTTT.

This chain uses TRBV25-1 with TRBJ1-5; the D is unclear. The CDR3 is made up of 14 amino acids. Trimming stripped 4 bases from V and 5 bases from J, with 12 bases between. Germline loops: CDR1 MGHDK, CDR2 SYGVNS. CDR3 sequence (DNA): TGTGCCAGCAGTGCTAGACCCCCGGATCAGCCCCAGCATTTT. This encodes CASSARPPDQPQHF.

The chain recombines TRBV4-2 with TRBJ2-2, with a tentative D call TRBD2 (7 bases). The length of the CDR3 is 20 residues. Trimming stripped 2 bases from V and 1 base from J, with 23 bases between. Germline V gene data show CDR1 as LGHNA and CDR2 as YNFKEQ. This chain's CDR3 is CASSQRGGGMFAQNTGELFF. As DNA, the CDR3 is TGTGCCAGCAGCCAAAGGGGGGGCGGGATGTTTGCCCAGAACACCGGGGAGCTGTTTTTT.

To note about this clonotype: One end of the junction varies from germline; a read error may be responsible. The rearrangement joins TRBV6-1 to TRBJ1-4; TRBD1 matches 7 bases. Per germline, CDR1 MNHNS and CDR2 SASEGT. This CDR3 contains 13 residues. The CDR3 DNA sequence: TGTGCCAGCAGTGAAAGCAGGGGGGAAAAACCGTTTTTT. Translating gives CASSESRGEKPFF.

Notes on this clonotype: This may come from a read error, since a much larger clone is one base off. This CDR3 reads CASLAGTLIGETQYF. As DNA, the CDR3 is TGTGCCAGTCTCGCCGGGACTCTCATTGGAGAGACCCAGTACTTC. The chain employs TRBV6-6 and TRBJ2-5, with D possibly being TRBD2 (6 bases). The germline V and J ends were trimmed by 9 bases and 4 bases, with 21 bases remaining between them. This CDR3 has 15 amino acids. The germline V gene has CDR1 MNHNY and CDR2 SVGAGI (reference sequence).

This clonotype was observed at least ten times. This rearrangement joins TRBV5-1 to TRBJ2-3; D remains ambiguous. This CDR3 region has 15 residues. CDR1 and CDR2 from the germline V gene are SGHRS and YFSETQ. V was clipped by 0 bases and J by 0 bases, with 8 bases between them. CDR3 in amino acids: CASSLDTPSTDTQYF. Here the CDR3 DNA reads TGCGCCAGCAGCTTGGATACGCCTAGCACAGATACGCAGTATTTT.